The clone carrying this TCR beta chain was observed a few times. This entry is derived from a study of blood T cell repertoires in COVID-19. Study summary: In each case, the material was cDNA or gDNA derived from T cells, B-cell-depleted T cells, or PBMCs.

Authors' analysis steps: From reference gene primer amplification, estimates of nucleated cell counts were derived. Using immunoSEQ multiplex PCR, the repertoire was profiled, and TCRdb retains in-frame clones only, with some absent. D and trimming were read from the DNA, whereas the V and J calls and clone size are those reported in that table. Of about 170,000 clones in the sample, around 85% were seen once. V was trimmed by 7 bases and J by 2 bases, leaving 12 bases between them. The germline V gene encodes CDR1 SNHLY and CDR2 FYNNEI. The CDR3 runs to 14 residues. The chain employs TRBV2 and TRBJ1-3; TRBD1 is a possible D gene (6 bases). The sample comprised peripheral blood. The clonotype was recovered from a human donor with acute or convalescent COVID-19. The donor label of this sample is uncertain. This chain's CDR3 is CASTQGGAGNTIYF. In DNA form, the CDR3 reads TGTGCCAGCACCCAAGGGGGGGCTGGAAACACCATATATTTT.